These T cell receptor beta chains were read from a single sample in a study of blood T cell repertoires in COVID-19. Generated by immunoSEQ multiplex PCR, the TCRdb table keeps only in-frame clones and is missing some. The data hold about 76,000 clones, with 65% to 90% observed a single time. The sample taken for sequencing was peripheral blood. The origin of the receptors is a human donor in a cohort sampled during active COVID-19. The CDR3 runs from the conserved cysteine through the conserved F or W. A D gene is named only where the DNA matches it firmly. The listing skips clone size in some rows; elsewhere it reads once, few, many or a size class.

J,V,size,D,DNA,CDR3
TRBJ2-7,TRBV6-1,NA,TRBD2,TGTGCCAGCAGTGAATCCGGGGGGGAGCAGTACTTC,CASSESGGEQYF
TRBJ2-1,TRBV9,NA,TRBD1,TGTGCCAGCAGCGTAGACCCCAGGGGGCCTAACAATGAGCAGTTCTTC,CASSVDPRGPNNEQFF
TRBJ2-7,TRBV6-5,NA,NA,TGTGCCAGCAGACGCGGTACTCTAGGATCCTACGAGCAGTACTTC,CASRRGTLGSYEQYF
TRBJ1-4,TRBV18,few,TRBD1,TGTGCCAGCTCAAACAGGGGGCAGGATAATGAAAAACTGTTTTTT,CASSNRGQDNEKLFF
TRBJ1-6,TRBV6-5,NA,NA,TGTGCCAGCAGTCCCTTGGGGCTAAATTCACCCCTCCACTTT,CASSPLGLNSPLHF
TRBJ1-1,TRBV28,NA,NA,TGTGCCAGCAGTGTGACAGTTATGAACACTGAAGCTTTCTTT,CASSVTVMNTEAFF
TRBJ1-2,TRBV6-2/TRBV6-3,NA,TRBD1,TGTGCCAGCAGTTACGTCCGGGACAGGGATGGCTACACCTTC,CASSYVRDRDGYTF
TRBJ2-2,TRBV2,NA,NA,TGTGCCAGCAGGCGGGGCGCGAACACCGGGGAGCTGTTTTTT,CASRRGANTGELFF
TRBJ2-7,TRBV7-2,few,NA,TGTGCCAGCAGCTTAAAAGCCGCATACGAGCAGTACTTC,CASSLKAAYEQYF
TRBJ1-6,TRBV5-6,NA,NA,TGTGCCAGCAGCCTTGGGGGCGCTTCACCCCTCCACTTT,CASSLGGASPLHF
TRBJ1-1,TRBV18,NA,TRBD1,TGTGCCAGCTGTGGACAGGTCATGAACACTGAAGCTTTCTTT,CASCGQVMNTEAFF
TRBJ2-5,TRBV10-3,NA,NA,TGTGCCATCAGTGACCCAGCCCGTGACATCGTGGGGGGGGCCACCCAGTACTTC,CAISDPARDIVGGATQYF
TRBJ2-1,TRBV20-1,NA,NA,TGCAGTGCCAGTCCCGGGACTCCAGCCTACAATGAGCAGTTCTTC,CSASPGTPAYNEQFF
TRBJ2-1,TRBV4-2,NA,TRBD2,TGTGCCAGCAGCCAAGACGGGCGGGGGGGCTCCTACAATGAGCAGTTCTTC,CASSQDGRGGSYNEQFF
TRBJ1-6,TRBV10-2,NA,NA,TGCGCCAGCAGCCGGGGACAAGCGACCAACTATAATTCACCCCTCCACTTT,CASSRGQATNYNSPLHF
TRBJ2-6,TRBV15,once,NA,TGTGCCACCAGCAGAATGGGCAGCCTTCTCTCTGGGGCCAACGTCCTGACTTTC,CATSRMGSLLSGANVLTF
TRBJ2-1,TRBV6-6,few,TRBD1,TGTGCCAGCAGGACCGGGACAGGGGGAAATGAGCAGTTCTTC,CASRTGTGGNEQFF
TRBJ2-1,TRBV2,NA,TRBD2,TGTGCCAGCAGTAATAGCGGGGGCCAGATCAATGAGCAGTTCTTC,CASSNSGGQINEQFF
TRBJ1-5,TRBV27,NA,TRBD1,TGTGCCAGCATCTTCCGGGACAGGGGTAATCAGCCCCAGCATTTT,CASIFRDRGNQPQHF
TRBJ2-7,TRBV4-1,NA,TRBD2,TGCGCCAGCAGCGCCTTGTTAGCGGGTGCCTACGAGCAGTACTTC,CASSALLAGAYEQYF
TRBJ2-2,TRBV2,NA,NA,TGTGCCAGCAGTGAGTTCCGCAGGGGCGACGGGGAGCTGTTTTTT,CASSEFRRGDGELFF
TRBJ1-6,TRBV6-2/TRBV6-3,few,NA,TGTGCCAGCAGTTATCCAGGGATTTCACCCCTCCACTTT,CASSYPGISPLHF